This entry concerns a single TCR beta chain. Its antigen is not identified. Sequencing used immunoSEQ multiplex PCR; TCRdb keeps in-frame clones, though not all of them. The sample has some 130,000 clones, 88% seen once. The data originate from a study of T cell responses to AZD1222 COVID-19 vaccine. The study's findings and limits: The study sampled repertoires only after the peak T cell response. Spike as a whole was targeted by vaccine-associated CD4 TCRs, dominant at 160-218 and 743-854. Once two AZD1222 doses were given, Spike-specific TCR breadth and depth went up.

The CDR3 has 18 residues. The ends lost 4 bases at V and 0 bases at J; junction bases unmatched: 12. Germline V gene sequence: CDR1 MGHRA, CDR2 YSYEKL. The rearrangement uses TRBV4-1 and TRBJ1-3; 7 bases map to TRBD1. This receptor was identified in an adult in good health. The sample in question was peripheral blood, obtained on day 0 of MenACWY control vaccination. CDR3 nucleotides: TGCGCCAGCAGCCTAGGACAGGCCCGTAGAAGCTCTGGAAACACCATATATTTT. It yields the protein CASSLGQARRSSGNTIYF.